A single T cell receptor (beta chain) is shown here with its context. Its antigen is still unknown. This record belongs to a study of a mutant IDH1 vaccine in newly diagnosed glioma. CDR3 length: 16 residues. Trimming cost V 0 bases and J 7 bases, with 17 bases left between them. The germline V gene encodes CDR1 SGHRS and CDR2 YFSETQ. Study results and limitations: Among all patients, vaccine-induced immune responses occurred in roughly 95%.

Time point noted: baseline, week 1 (first vaccination visit). Sample treatment: pre-vaccination baseline after standard-of-care therapy. Sequenced by immunoSEQ multiplex PCR; TCRdb stores in-frame clones only, minus some. The sample holds fewer than 65,000 clones, around 80% seen once. V usage is TRBV5-1 and J usage is TRBJ2-1, with D perhaps assigned TRBD1 or TRBD2 (5 bases each). This receptor was taken from a woman between 40 and 50 years old with glioma. The sample consisted of PBMCs, taken from a glioma patient treated with radiotherapy, temozolomide or both. CDR3 DNA sequence: TGCGCCAGCAGCTTGGTTCCGGGGCGCTGGGGAAATGAGCAGTTCTTC. Amino acids: CASSLVPGRWGNEQFF.